The 5 T cell receptor beta chains given below trace back to one sample, sequenced in a study of blood T cell repertoires in COVID-19. Sequenced by immunoSEQ multiplex PCR; TCRdb stores in-frame clones only, minus some. The sample consists of about 350,000 clones, over 85% of them appearing once. The sample comprised peripheral blood. The receptors derive from a woman in her fifties or sixties with COVID-19, enrolled during active disease.

V and J are TRBV27 and TRBJ1-2, with 9 positions matching TRBD1. Per germline, CDR1 MNHEY and CDR2 SMNVEV (reference sequence). The CDR3 totals 15 residues. The V segment lost 0 bases and the J segment 4 bases; nucleotides outside the gene matches: 3. The CDR3 bases are TGTGCCAGCAGTTTATCGGACAGGGGAGTCTATGGCTACACCTTC. Encoded protein: CASSLSDRGVYGYTF.

V is TRBV18 and J is TRBJ1-5; D not resolved. The ends were cut back, 3 bases at V and 7 bases at J, with 16 bases in the middle. Per germline, CDR1 KGHSH and CDR2 LQKENI. This CDR3 region has 15 residues. The CDR3 sequence: CASSPSLGTLQPQHF. DNA for the CDR3: TGTGCCAGCTCACCCTCCCTAGGAACGCTCCAGCCCCAGCATTTT.

The J gene is TRBJ2-5, the V gene TRBV27; no firm D call. This CDR3 region has 14 residues. The germline gives CDR1 MNHEY, CDR2 SMNVEV (reference sequence). Trimming removed 0 bases at V and 2 bases at J, with 7 bases between. The CDR3 coding sequence is TGTGCCAGCAGTTTATCGGTCAGTCAAGAGACCCAGTACTTC. It specifies CASSLSVSQETQYF.

CDR3 DNA sequence: TGCGCCAGCAGCTTGGCGGGAATCTCTAATGAAAAACTGTTTTTT. This sequence encodes CASSLAGISNEKLFF. This chain uses TRBV5-1 with TRBJ1-4; D ambiguous. V was shortened by 0 bases and J by 3 bases, with 9 bases between the two germline ends. Germline CDR1 reads SGHRS; CDR2 reads YFSETQ. This CDR3 region has 15 residues.

This clone has only a few counts. The CDR3, as DNA: TGTGCCAGTAGTGCACACAGGGGTCCGGAGCTGTTTTTT. Residues: CASSAHRGPELFF. V usage is TRBV19 and J usage is TRBJ2-2; 7 nucleotides align to TRBD1. The CDR3 runs 13 residues. Germline CDR1 reads LNHDA; CDR2 reads SQIVND (reference sequence). Germline trimming cut 5 bases from V and 10 bases from J; bases unmatched to any gene: 7.